The 16 T cell receptor beta chains presented below share a single source sample, sequenced in a study of T cell clonotyping in hematopoietic cell transplantation. This table comes from immunoSEQ multiplex PCR, and its TCRdb copy is limited to in-frame clones, with some not included. The sample holds 10,000 to 15,000 clones; 80% to 95% are singletons and the top ten take 6% to 8%. This specimen was PBMCs, taken 100 days after allogeneic stem cell transplant. Receptor source: a female patient aged 50 to 60 who had an allogeneic stem cell transplant from an unrelated donor, so the T cells may come from the graft donor. Some clones in this sample may be carry-over from other donors' samples.

This rearrangement joins TRBV9 to TRBJ1-5; D gene ambiguous. CDR1 and CDR2 (germline): SGDLS, YYNGEE. V gave up 4 bases and J gave up 4 bases, with 15 bases separating them. The CDR3 is 15 amino acids. DNA of the CDR3: TGTGCCAGCAGCCTCTCGGGCTTAGGGAATCAGCCCCAGCATTTT. Translated: CASSLSGLGNQPQHF.

The rearrangement joins TRBV7-2 to TRBJ2-7; tentative D call: TRBD2 (5 bases). Between the trimmed V and J ends, which lost 0 bases and 6 bases, there was a span of 12 bases. Germline values: CDR1 SGHTA, CDR2 FQGNSA. The CDR3 loop spans 14 amino acids. CDR3 residues: CASSLALRAGEQYV. The CDR3 bases are TGTGCCAGCAGCTTAGCCTTGAGGGCGGGCGAGCAGTACGTC.

This chain joins TRBV10-3 and TRBJ1-3; D remains unclear. Germline V gene sequence: CDR1 ENHRY, CDR2 SYGVKD. The V and J ends lost 6 bases and 0 bases respectively, with 6 bases between them. CDR3 length: 13 residues. The CDR3 coding sequence is TGTGCCATCAGGGGAAGCTCTGGAAACACCATATATTTT. Amino acids: CAIRGSSGNTIYF.

The chain links TRBV5-4 to TRBJ1-2; D remains unclear. Trimming removed 2 bases at V and 3 bases at J, with 14 bases between. The CDR3 totals 15 residues. Germline CDR1 SGHNT, CDR2 YYREEE (reference sequence). The chain's CDR3 is CASSFQGREDYGYTF. CDR3 DNA sequence: TGTGCCAGCAGCTTCCAAGGACGGGAGGACTATGGCTACACCTTC.

The J gene is TRBJ2-1, the V gene TRBV29-1, with D perhaps assigned TRBD1 or TRBD2 (7 bases each). Germline V gene lookup returns CDR1 SQVTM and CDR2 ANQGSEA. CDR3 length equals 12 residues. The V end was cut by 6 bases, the J end by 12 bases, with 18 bases between. The CDR3: CSVRGGEGRQFF. CDR3 DNA: TGCAGCGTCAGGGGGGGGGAGGGACGGCAGTTCTTC.

This chain links TRBV29-1 with TRBJ2-7; D gene unclear. The CDR3 consists of 13 residues. The V gene lost 1 base and the J gene lost 3 bases, with 10 bases spanning the gap. Per the germline V gene, CDR1 is SQVTM and CDR2 is ANQGSEA. CDR3 sequence reads: CSVEGPADYEQYF. In DNA, the CDR3 is TGCAGCGTTGAAGGGCCAGCAGACTACGAGCAGTACTTC.

This clone has just one count. This chain connects TRBV9 to TRBJ2-3, with 8 bases matching TRBD2. V dropped 4 bases and J dropped 8; count of bases not matched to a gene: 9. The germline V gene has CDR1 SGDLS and CDR2 YYNGEE. CDR3 length equals 14 residues. In nucleotides, the CDR3 is TGTGCCAGCAGCCCCAGCGGGAGTCAGGGTACGCAGTATTTT. This gives the protein CASSPSGSQGTQYF.

The V call is TRBV29-1, the J call TRBJ1-2; TRBD1 matches at 9 bases. V lost 7 bases to trimming and J lost 5 bases; unmatched junction nucleotides: 8. The CDR3 sequence is 13 residues long. CDR1 is SQVTM, CDR2 ANQGSEA, per germline. Written as DNA, the CDR3 is TGCAGCGCGGACCCCGGACAGGGGTATGGCTACACCTTC. It encodes CSADPGQGYGYTF.

The chain is built from TRBV7-2 and TRBJ1-3; no clear D gene. Germline V gene data show CDR1 as SGHTA and CDR2 as FQGNSA. The germline V and J ends were trimmed by 2 bases and 6 bases, with 20 bases remaining between them. The CDR3 sequence is 17 residues long. The CDR3 sequence: CASSLNGPTRSKNTIYF. CDR3 bases: TGTGCCAGCAGCTTAAATGGGCCCACGAGGTCTAAAAACACCATATATTTT.

This chain links TRBV9 with TRBJ2-7, with a weak D call TRBD2 (6 bases). Germline CDR1 reads SGDLS; CDR2 reads YYNGEE. The CDR3 contains 15 residues. The V end lost 0 bases, the J end lost 1 base, and 11 bases lay between the germline ends. CDR3 nucleotides: TGTGCCAGCAGCGTAGCAGGAGGGGCGTCCTACGAGCAGTACTTC. Its protein is CASSVAGGASYEQYF.

The genes are TRBV9 and TRBJ1-1; D is uncertain. Per germline, CDR1 SGDLS and CDR2 YYNGEE. The CDR3 is made up of 14 amino acids. Deletions cut 4 bases from V and 4 bases from J, with 14 bases between. Here the CDR3 DNA reads TGTGCCAGCAGCCCCGGGCGGGTGGGCACTGAAGCTTTCTTT. This encodes CASSPGRVGTEAFF.

The chain couples TRBV5-8 to TRBJ1-1; D uncertain. The CDR3 length is 17 residues. From germline, CDR1 is SGHTS and CDR2 YDEGEE. V was trimmed by 0 bases and J by 0 bases, leaving 15 bases between them. CDR3 DNA: TGTGCCAGCAGCTTGGCCATTGAGGAGGGCCTGAACACTGAAGCTTTCTTT. Its translation is CASSLAIEEGLNTEAFF.

This clone appeared a single time. The chain is built from TRBV1 and TRBJ1-1. TRBV1 is given as a pseudogene. The CDR3 sequence is 14 residues long. CDR3 in amino acids: CTSSQVGGDTEAFF. CDR3 DNA sequence: TGCACCAGCAGCCAAGTTGGAGGGGACACTGAAGCTTTCTTT.

This sequence joins TRBV28 and TRBJ1-4; 9 bases align to TRBD1. V lost 6 bases and J lost 6; bases outside the gene matches: 8. The germline CDR1 and CDR2 sequences are MDHEN and SYDVKM. The CDR3 loop spans 15 amino acids. The CDR3 DNA follows: TGTGCCAGCAGCCAGACAGGGGGTGATTATGAAAAACTGTTTTTT. Amino acids: CASSQTGGDYEKLFF.

The genes are TRBV7-2 and TRBJ2-5; D is perhaps TRBD2 (5 bases). The DNA end is more similar to TRBJ2-7, so the J call may be wrong. The CDR3 has 14 residues. CDR1 and CDR2 (germline): SGHTA, FQGNSA. CDR3 loop: CASSLASGTYEQYF. CDR3 in DNA: TGTGCCAGCAGCTTAGCTTCCGGGACCTACGAGCAGTACTTC.

The rearrangement joins TRBV19 to TRBJ1-2; 10 bases line up with TRBD1. This CDR3 has 15 residues. Trimming at V came to 2 bases and at J to 6 bases, leaving 6 bases not matched to a gene. CDR1 LNHDA and CDR2 SQIVND come from the germline V gene (reference sequence). The CDR3 is CASSISLTGGDGYTF. The CDR3, as DNA: TGTGCCAGTAGTATAAGCTTGACAGGGGGCGATGGCTACACCTTC.